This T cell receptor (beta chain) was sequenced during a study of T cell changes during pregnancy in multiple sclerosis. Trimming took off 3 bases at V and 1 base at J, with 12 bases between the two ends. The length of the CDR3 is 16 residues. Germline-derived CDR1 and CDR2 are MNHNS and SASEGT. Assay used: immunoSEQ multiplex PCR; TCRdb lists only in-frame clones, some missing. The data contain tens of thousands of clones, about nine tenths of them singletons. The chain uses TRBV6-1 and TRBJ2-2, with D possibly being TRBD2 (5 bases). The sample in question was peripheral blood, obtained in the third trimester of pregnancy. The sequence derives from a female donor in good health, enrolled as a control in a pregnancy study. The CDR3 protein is CASSDLGGRNTGELFF. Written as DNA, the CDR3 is TGTGCCAGCAGTGATCTTGGAGGCAGGAACACCGGGGAGCTGTTTTTT.